Each of the 5 T cell receptor beta chains below was sequenced from the same sample in a study of cytomegalovirus exposure and HLA in healthy donors. The PCR employed 60 Vbeta primers together with 13 Jbeta primers. Sequencing was performed with immunoSEQ multiplex PCR; in TCRdb, only in-frame clones are kept and a portion is missing. The sample holds more than 150,000 clones, about three quarters seen once. The material sequenced was PBMCs. The receptors were sampled from a woman between 40 and 55 years old in good health and CMV-seropositive.

The CDR3 bases are TGCGCCAGCAGCTCCACATCTAGCGGGGGGTCTTACAATGAGCAGTTCTTC. It encodes CASSSTSSGGSYNEQFF. The chain joins TRBV5-1 to TRBJ2-1; 11 bases match TRBD2. The CDR3 loop spans 17 amino acids. Germline lookup yields CDR1 SGHRS and CDR2 YFSETQ. V trimming: 3 bases; J trimming: 4 bases; junction bases outside the gene matches: 9.

The rearrangement uses TRBV5-1 and TRBJ1-4; 7 nucleotides align to TRBD1. The V gene end was trimmed by 4 bases and the J gene end by 8 bases; junction bases not matched to a gene: 8. The germline CDR1 and CDR2 sequences are SGHRS and YFSETQ. The length of the CDR3 is 14 residues. The CDR3 spells CASSIQGRGEKLFF. The CDR3 coding sequence is TGCGCCAGCAGCATACAGGGGAGAGGCGAAAAACTGTTTTTT.

This clone was observed a handful of times. This chain joins TRBV6-1 and TRBJ1-2; TRBD1 aligns across 8 bases. The CDR3 is 11 amino acids. The V and J ends lost 10 bases and 8 bases, in that order; junction bases with no gene match: 6. Germline lookup yields CDR1 MNHNS and CDR2 SASEGT. The CDR3 DNA sequence: TGTGCCAACGGACAGGGCGGGGGCTACACCTTC. Protein product: CANGQGGGYTF.

This chain connects TRBV5-8 to TRBJ2-5, with D possibly being TRBD1 (6 bases). V lost 4 bases, J lost 5 bases, and 21 bases lay in between. The CDR3 spans 16 residues. Germline V gene sequence: CDR1 SGHTS, CDR2 YDEGEE. The CDR3: CASSHLTVTDRETQYF. The CDR3 DNA is TGTGCCAGCAGCCACCTGACAGTCACTGACAGGGAGACCCAGTACTTC.

V is TRBV6-1 and J is TRBJ1-5, with a weak D call TRBD1 (5 bases). The germline gives CDR1 MNHNS, CDR2 SASEGT. The CDR3 runs 16 residues. V lost 2 bases and J lost 4, with 15 bases in between. The CDR3 nucleotides are TGTGCCAGCAGTGAACACACCGGGACTTCTAATCAGCCCCAGCATTTT. It codes for CASSEHTGTSNQPQHF.